These 17 T cell receptor beta chains were sequenced from one sample in a study of T cells after yellow fever vaccination. TCRdb re-analysed the 5' RACE reads in MiXCR, keeping a single row per CDR3 protein. The sample has approximately 610,000 distinct CDR3 sequences; around a sixth are singletons. The sequencing here drew on PBMCs, taken 4 to 5 days after the first yellow fever vaccination. Receptors originate from a man between 18 and 35 years old who received the YFV17D yellow fever vaccine.

The genes are TRBV4-1 and TRBJ1-1; D might be TRBD1 (5 bases). Germline assignment: CDR1 MGHRA and CDR2 YSYEKL. The CDR3 length is 16 residues. The V end lost 2 bases, the J end lost 0 bases, and 13 bases lay between the germline ends. The CDR3 here is CASSQRGEVMNTEAFF. CDR3 nucleotides: TGCGCCAGCAGCCAACGGGGCGAAGTCATGAACACTGAAGCTTTCTTT.

This chain joins TRBV5-6 and TRBJ2-1, with a possible D match to TRBD1 (5 bases). Germline CDR1 is SGHDT and CDR2 is YYEEEE. The CDR3 sequence is 13 residues long. With 2 bases removed from V and 6 bases from J, the gap between germline ends came to 9 bases. CDR3 protein: CASSFRTPNEQFF. As DNA, the CDR3 is TGTGCCAGCAGCTTCAGGACACCCAATGAGCAGTTCTTC.

This clonotype has a handful of counts. The genes are TRBV24-1 and TRBJ2-1, with D perhaps matching TRBD1 or TRBD2 (5 bases each). Trimming stripped 3 bases from V and 4 bases from J, with 15 bases between. This CDR3 region has 16 residues. Germline CDR1 reads KGHDR; CDR2 reads SFDVKD. DNA of the CDR3: TGTGCCACCAGTGATCAATCCGGGACCGCGTACAATGAGCAGTTCTTC. Its translation: CATSDQSGTAYNEQFF.

The table lists this clonotype with many counts. The chain combines TRBV6-1 with TRBJ1-1, with 7 bases aligning to TRBD1. CDR1 and CDR2 from the germline V gene are MNHNS and SASEGT. Germline trimming cut 5 bases from V and 5 bases from J; bases unmatched to any gene: 5. This CDR3 spans 13 amino acids. CDR3 in DNA: TGTGCCAGCAGTCCTGGACAGGCGACTGAAGCTTTCTTT. Translated, it gives CASSPGQATEAFF.

This clonotype was seen only a few times. The CDR3 DNA sequence: TGTGCCACCAGCGGGAATCTGCGTGGCACCGGGGAGCTGTTTTTT. Protein product: CATSGNLRGTGELFF. The rearrangement uses TRBV15 and TRBJ2-2; D is undetermined. Germline V lookup: CDR1 LNHNV, CDR2 YYDKDF (reference sequence). V was pared by 5 bases and J by 4 bases, with 14 bases between. The CDR3 totals 15 residues.

The gene calls are TRBV6-2 or TRBV6-3 and TRBJ2-5, with a tentative D call TRBD2 (5 bases). The V gene's germline CDR1 is MNHEY and CDR2 SVGEGT. Trimming took off 6 bases at V and 2 bases at J, with 16 bases between the two ends. The CDR3 contains 15 residues. The CDR3 loop reads CASSLWTQTQETQYF. CDR3 coding DNA: TGTGCCAGCAGCCTGTGGACTCAAACGCAAGAGACCCAGTACTTC.

The gene calls are TRBV29-1 and TRBJ1-3; no clear D gene. The CDR3 is 11 residues long. Germline V CDR1 and CDR2: SQVTM, ANQGSEA. The V and J ends lost 7 bases and 9 bases respectively, with 13 bases between them. The CDR3 sequence: CSATSFGTIYF. CDR3 bases: TGCAGCGCTACATCCTTCGGCACCATATATTTT. The whole variable domain, filled in from reference TRBV29-1 and TRBJ1-3, reads SAVISQKPSRDICQRGTSLTIQCQVDSQVTMMFWYRQQPGQSLTLIATANQGSEATYESGFVIDKFPISRPNLTFSTLTVSNMSPEDSSIYLCSATSFGTIYFGEGSWLTVV.

This sequence joins TRBV5-1 and TRBJ2-1; D is unresolved. This CDR3 has 15 amino acids. V was trimmed by 2 bases and J by 2 bases, leaving 11 bases between them. Germline V gene data show CDR1 as SGHRS and CDR2 as YFSETQ. CDR3 sequence: CASSFRQPPYNEQFF. The CDR3 region has the DNA TGCGCCAGCAGCTTTCGACAACCACCCTACAATGAGCAGTTCTTC.

This clonotype was observed a handful of times. The V and J genes are TRBV6-2 or TRBV6-3 and TRBJ1-1; D remains ambiguous. The CDR3 totals 12 residues. Trimming stripped 7 bases from V and 6 bases from J, with 12 bases between. Germline-derived CDR1 and CDR2 are MNHEY and SVGEGT. The CDR3 nucleotides read TGTGCCAGCATTGGACTGCTCTCTGAAGCTTTCTTT. Its translation is CASIGLLSEAFF.

The V call is TRBV11-2, the J call TRBJ1-1; TRBD1 matches 9 bases. This CDR3 spans 18 amino acids. Per germline, CDR1 SGHAT and CDR2 FQNNGV. Trimming at V came to 6 bases and at J to 1 base, leaving 15 bases not matched to a gene. CDR3 nucleotides: TGTGCCAGCAGGACTACCTCCGACAGGGGGGAAAGGAACACTGAAGCTTTCTTT. Translation: CASRTTSDRGERNTEAFF. Combining the CDR3 with reference TRBV11-2 and TRBJ1-1 gives the whole variable domain EAGVAQSPRYKIIEKRQSVAFWCNPISGHATLYWYQQILGQGPKLLIQFQNNGVVDDSQLPKDRFSAERLKGVDSTLKIQPAKLEDSAVYLCASRTTSDRGERNTEAFFGQGTRLTVV.

This clonotype was observed once. The rearrangement joins TRBV4-1 to TRBJ2-7, with a weak D call TRBD1 (6 bases). Germline V gene data show CDR1 as MGHRA and CDR2 as YSYEKL. There are 15 residues in the CDR3. Trimming shortened V by 0 bases and J by 3 bases, and 12 bases separated the two germline ends. CDR3 sequence reads: CASSQDLGAVYEQYV. CDR3 coding DNA: TGCGCCAGCAGCCAAGATTTGGGGGCCGTCTACGAGCAGTACGTC.

The chain has TRBV5-5 and TRBJ2-3; no clear D gene. This CDR3 is 13 amino acids long. The ends were cut back, 1 base at V and 6 bases at J, with 9 bases in the middle. Germline loops: CDR1 SGHKS, CDR2 YYEKEE (reference sequence). This CDR3 is CASSLPGFDTQYF. The CDR3, as DNA: TGTGCCAGCAGCTTGCCTGGGTTTGATACGCAGTATTTT.

This clonotype appeared a few times. V and J are TRBV27 and TRBJ2-7; no clear D gene. V lost 6 bases, J lost 2 bases, and 14 bases lay in between. The CDR3 is 14 amino acids. Germline V CDR1 and CDR2: MNHEY, SMNVEV (reference sequence). The CDR3 DNA reads as TGTGCCAGCAGCACGGGCCCAAACCCCTACGAGCAGTACTTC. Translating gives CASSTGPNPYEQYF.

The chain combines TRBV3-1 with TRBJ2-5, with 12 bases identical to TRBD1. With 3 bases clipped from V and 4 bases from J, the junction kept 18 bases outside the gene matches. The CDR3 consists of 20 residues. Germline V lookup: CDR1 LGHDT, CDR2 YNNKEL (reference sequence). CDR3 loop: CASSQGTGTGGYSSRETQYF. The DNA for the CDR3 is TGTGCCAGCAGCCAGGGGACCGGGACAGGGGGCTACTCTTCACGAGAGACCCAGTACTTC.

This clonotype occurred many times. The chain is built from TRBV6-5 and TRBJ2-7; D might be TRBD1 (5 bases). The CDR3 totals 13 residues. The V end was cut by 0 bases, the J end by 4 bases, with 7 bases between. Germline-derived CDR1 and CDR2 are MNHEY and SVGAGI. In DNA form, the CDR3 reads TGTGCCAGCAGTTACTCGAAGGGGTACGAGCAGTACGTC. It yields the protein CASSYSKGYEQYV.

The chain is built from TRBV20-1 and TRBJ1-5; 8 bases align to TRBD1. The germline CDR1 and CDR2 sequences are DFQATT and SNEGSKA (reference sequence). The CDR3 loop spans 15 amino acids. The trim removed 3 bases at V and 2 bases at J, leaving 6 bases unmatched. CDR3 nucleotide sequence: TGCAGTGCTAGTCAGGCGGGACAGGGCAATCAGCCCCAGCATTTT. Translated, it gives CSASQAGQGNQPQHF.

This sequence joins TRBV12-3 or TRBV12-4 and TRBJ2-7; maybe TRBD2 (5 bases). The CDR3 consists of 15 residues. V was shortened by 5 bases and J by 3 bases, with 17 bases between the two germline ends. The CDR3 sequence: CASSLSSGLIYEQYF. CDR3 bases: TGTGCCAGCAGTCTAAGCTCCGGACTGATCTACGAGCAGTACTTC.